This TCR beta chain stems from a study of T-cell memory formation after mild COVID-19. The study, taken as a whole, reports: Pre-infection memory already had some responding clones, implying cross-reactive memory joined.

V lost 5 bases and J lost 9; bases outside the gene matches: 10. CDR3 length: 14 residues. Remarks on this clonotype: Its antigen is currently unknown.

TCRalpha and TCRbeta libraries used 5'RACE with constant-segment primers and UMIs. Each CDR3 protein is one row after TCRdb ran MiXCR on the 5' RACE reads. The data show 300,000 to 350,000 distinct CDR3 sequences, approximately 19% seen once. Sequencing used PBMCs or a T cell subset sorted from them (not recorded which). The sequence was collected from a man in his late teens or twenties who had mild COVID-19 (a few samples of this study predate the infection). Cell type and time point are not known. The J gene is TRBJ2-1, the V gene TRBV12-3 or TRBV12-4; TRBD2 matches 7 bases. The CDR3 bases are TGTGCCAGCAGTCCTCCGGGGGAGGGCGGTGAGCAGTTCTTC. The encoded protein is CASSPPGEGGEQFF.